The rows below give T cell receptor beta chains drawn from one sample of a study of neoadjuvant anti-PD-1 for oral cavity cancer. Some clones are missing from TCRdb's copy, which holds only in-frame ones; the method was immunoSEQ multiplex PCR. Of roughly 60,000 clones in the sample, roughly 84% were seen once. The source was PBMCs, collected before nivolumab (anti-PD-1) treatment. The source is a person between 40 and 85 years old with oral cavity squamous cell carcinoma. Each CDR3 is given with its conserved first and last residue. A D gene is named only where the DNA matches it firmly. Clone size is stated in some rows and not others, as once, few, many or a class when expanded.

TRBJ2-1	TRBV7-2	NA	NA	CASSLQGIDEQFF	TGTGCCAGCAGCCTACAGGGTATCGATGAGCAGTTCTTC
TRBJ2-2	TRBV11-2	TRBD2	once	CASERGRTGELFF	TGTGCCAGCGAGCGGGGGCGCACCGGGGAGCTGTTTTTT
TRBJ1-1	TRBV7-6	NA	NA	CASSSQTMNTEAFF	TGTGCCAGCAGCTCCCAAACTATGAACACTGAAGCTTTCTTT
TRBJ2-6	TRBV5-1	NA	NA	CASSLFVTANSGANVLTF	TGCGCCAGCAGCTTGTTTGTGACAGCCAACTCTGGGGCCAACGTCCTGACTTTC
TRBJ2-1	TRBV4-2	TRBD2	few	CASSQTSGAGNEQFF	TGTGCCAGCAGCCAAACTAGCGGGGCCGGCAATGAGCAGTTCTTC
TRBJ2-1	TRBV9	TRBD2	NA	CASSPWTSGGVDEQFF	TGTGCCAGCAGCCCCTGGACTAGCGGGGGGGTAGATGAGCAGTTCTTC
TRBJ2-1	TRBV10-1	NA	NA	CASSERSTGSGAGEQFF	TGCGCCAGCAGTGAGAGGTCGACTGGGTCCGGGGCTGGTGAGCAGTTCTTC
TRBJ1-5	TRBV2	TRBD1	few	CASSEPRGLRMF	TGTGCCAGCAGTGAGCCAAGGGGGCTAAGGATGTTT
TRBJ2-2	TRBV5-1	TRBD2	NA	CASSLWELAGVATGELFF	TGCGCCAGCAGCTTGTGGGAACTAGCGGGAGTGGCTACCGGGGAGCTGTTTTTT
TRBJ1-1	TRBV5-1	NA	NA	CASSPGPNSMNTEAFF	TGCGCCAGCAGCCCGGGACCGAACTCTATGAACACTGAAGCTTTCTTT
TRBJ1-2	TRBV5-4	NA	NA	CASSPGTRGHYGYTF	TGTGCCAGCAGCCCCGGGACTCGGGGGCACTATGGCTACACCTTC
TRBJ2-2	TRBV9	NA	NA	CASSVAPLSGELFF	TGTGCCAGCAGCGTAGCCCCACTGTCCGGGGAGCTGTTTTTT
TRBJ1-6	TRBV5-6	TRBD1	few	CASRNDRENSPLHF	TGTGCCAGCAGGAATGACAGGGAGAATTCACCCCTCCACTTT
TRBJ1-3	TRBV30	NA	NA	CAWSAKGLNAGNTIYF	TGTGCCTGGAGTGCGAAAGGACTGAATGCTGGAAACACCATATATTTT
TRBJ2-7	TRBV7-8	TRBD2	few	CASSLVRLAGGLSYEQYF	TGTGCCAGCAGCTTAGTACGTCTAGCGGGGGGCCTGTCCTACGAGCAGTACTTC
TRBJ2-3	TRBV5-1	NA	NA	CASSLRVGTRDTQYF	TGCGCCAGCAGCTTACGGGTGGGCACACGAGATACGCAGTATTTT
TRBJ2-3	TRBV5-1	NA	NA	CASFRAFGTDTQYF	TGCGCCAGTTTCCGGGCCTTTGGGACAGATACGCAGTATTTT
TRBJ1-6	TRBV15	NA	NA	CATRKGEGEFSPLHF	TGTGCCACCAGAAAAGGGGAGGGGGAATTTTCACCCCTCCACTTT
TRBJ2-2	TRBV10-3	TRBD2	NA	CAISASPQAGGLNTGELFF	TGTGCCATCAGTGCTTCTCCCCAAGCGGGAGGGCTAAACACCGGGGAGCTGTTTTTT
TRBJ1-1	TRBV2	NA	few	CASSVPVDETNTEAFF	TGTGCCAGCAGTGTGCCGGTAGACGAGACGAATACTGAAGCTTTCTTT
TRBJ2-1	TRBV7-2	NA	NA	CASSRGVTNEQFF	TGTGCCAGCAGCCGCGGGGTAACTAATGAGCAGTTCTTC
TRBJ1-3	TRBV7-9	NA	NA	CASSLGQGSGNTIYF	TGTGCCAGCAGCTTAGGGCAGGGTTCTGGAAACACCATATATTTT
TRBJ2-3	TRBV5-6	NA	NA	CASSSGRGPLTDTQYF	TGTGCCAGCAGCTCGGGGCGGGGGCCCCTCACAGATACGCAGTATTTT
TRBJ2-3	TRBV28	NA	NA	CASSFLARDTQYF	TGTGCCAGCAGTTTCCTAGCTAGAGATACGCAGTATTTT
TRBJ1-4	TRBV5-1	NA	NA	CASRNKATNEKLFF	TGCGCCAGCAGAAATAAGGCAACTAATGAAAAACTGTTTTTT
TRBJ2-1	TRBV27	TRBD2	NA	CASSSLAVSYNEQFF	TGTGCCAGCAGTTCCCTAGCGGTCTCCTACAATGAGCAGTTCTTC
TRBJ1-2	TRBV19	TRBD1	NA	CASSTQGAFNYGYTF	TGTGCCAGTAGTACCCAGGGGGCCTTTAACTATGGCTACACCTTC
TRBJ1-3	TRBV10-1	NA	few	CASSQRSGNTIYF	TGCGCCAGCAGCCAAAGGTCTGGAAACACCATATATTTT
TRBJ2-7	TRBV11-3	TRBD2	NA	CASSLTAAGASGEQYF	TGTGCCAGCAGCCTCACGGCGGCGGGAGCATCGGGGGAGCAGTACTTC
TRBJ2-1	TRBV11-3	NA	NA	CASSLGPRRGYNEQFF	TGTGCCAGCAGCTTAGGCCCTCGGAGGGGTTACAATGAGCAGTTCTTC
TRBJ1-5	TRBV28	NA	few	CASSLAPGGNQPQHF	TGTGCCAGCAGTTTAGCCCCGGGGGGCAATCAGCCCCAGCATTTT
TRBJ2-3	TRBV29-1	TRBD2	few	CSVTSGGALDTQYF	TGCAGCGTAACTAGCGGGGGGGCCTTAGATACGCAGTATTTT
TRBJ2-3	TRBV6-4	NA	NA	CASSENPGTDTQYF	TGTGCCAGCAGTGAAAATCCAGGGACAGATACGCAGTATTTT
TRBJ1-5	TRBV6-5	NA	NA	CASRNSPEGGQPQHF	TGTGCCAGCAGAAATTCGCCTGAGGGCGGGCAGCCCCAGCATTTT
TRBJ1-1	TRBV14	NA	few	CASSQEWGTVNTEAFF	TGTGCCAGCAGCCAAGAATGGGGAACAGTGAACACTGAAGCTTTCTTT
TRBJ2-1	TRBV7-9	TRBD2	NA	CASSLPSSGRSYNEQFF	TGTGCCAGCAGCTTGCCGTCTAGCGGGCGCTCCTACAATGAGCAGTTCTTC
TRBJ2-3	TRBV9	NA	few	CASSVDGSLATQYF	TGTGCCAGCAGCGTCGACGGGTCCTTAGCTACGCAGTATTTT
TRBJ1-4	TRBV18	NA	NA	CASSPRETNEKLFF	TGTGCCAGCTCACCAAGGGAAACTAATGAAAAACTGTTTTTT
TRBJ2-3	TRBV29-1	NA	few	CSARRGLTNTDTQYF	TGCAGCGCCAGACGTGGGTTAACAAACACAGATACGCAGTATTTT
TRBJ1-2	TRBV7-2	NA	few	CASSFSREGYTF	TGTGCCAGCAGCTTTAGCAGGGAAGGCTACACCTTC
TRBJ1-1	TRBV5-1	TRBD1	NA	CASSYDRVTEAFF	TGCGCCAGCAGCTATGACAGGGTCACTGAAGCTTTCTTT
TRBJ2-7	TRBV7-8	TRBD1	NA	CASSLRDSPYEQYF	TGTGCCAGCAGCCTAAGGGACAGCCCCTACGAGCAGTACTTC